This T cell receptor beta chain appears in the sequencing data of a study of T-cell reconstitution after alpha-beta-depleted transplantation in children. Whole-study results and caveats: High day-60 TCRbeta diversity in some patients came from surviving recipient T cells and thymic progenitors. There were reportedly several hundred expanded graft clones from which alpha-beta T cells came about two months after transplant. One year post-transplant, T-cell counts and diversity were largely derived from T cells produced anew.

Unique molecular identifiers were used in preparing the TCRbeta library. TCRdb re-derived calls from the PCR reads in MiXCR, one entry per CDR3 protein. The sample holds about 300,000 distinct CDR3 sequences, around 7.3% seen once. The CDR3 totals 14 residues. The V end lost 6 bases, the J end lost 2 bases, and 14 bases lay between the germline ends. Germline values: CDR1 SNHLY, CDR2 FYNNEI. This clonotype has at least ten counts. The antigen remains unidentified. The starting material was peripheral blood, obtained 360 days after TCRalphabeta/CD19-depleted stem cell transplant. This receptor was taken from a female patient aged 2-9 years who had a stem cell transplant for Fanconi anemia, so the T cells may come from the graft donor. The rearrangement links TRBV2 to TRBJ2-7, with D unresolved. The CDR3 nucleotides are TGTGCCAGCAGACCCGACCCGGTCCCCTACGAGCAGTACTTC. Translated: CASRPDPVPYEQYF.